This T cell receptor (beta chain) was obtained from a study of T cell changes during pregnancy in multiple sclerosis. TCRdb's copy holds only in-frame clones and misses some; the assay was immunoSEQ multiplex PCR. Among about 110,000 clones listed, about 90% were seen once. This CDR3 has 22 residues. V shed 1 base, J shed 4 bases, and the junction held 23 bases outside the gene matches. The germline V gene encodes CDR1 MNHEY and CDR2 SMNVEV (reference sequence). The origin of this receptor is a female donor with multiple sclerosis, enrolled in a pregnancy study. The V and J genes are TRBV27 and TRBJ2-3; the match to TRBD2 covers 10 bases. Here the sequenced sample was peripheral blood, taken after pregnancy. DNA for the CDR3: TGTGCCAGCAGTTTATTACCCCCGAAACTAGCGGGGTCTTTCGGCGTCTCAGATACGCAGTATTTT. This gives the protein CASSLLPPKLAGSFGVSDTQYF.